The 29 T cell receptor beta chains listed next were all sequenced from one sample in a study of blood T cell repertoires in COVID-19. The data were produced by immunoSEQ multiplex PCR, yet TCRdb's version contains in-frame clones alone and is incomplete. The sample lists around 82,000 clones, almost 85% occurring once. Material for sequencing was peripheral blood. These receptors all stem from a man aged 45 to 65 with COVID-19, enrolled during active disease.

This clone showed up just a few times. This rearrangement joins TRBV11-1 to TRBJ1-1, with D unresolved. There are 14 residues in the CDR3. The germline CDR1 and CDR2 sequences are SGHAT and FQDESV (reference sequence). With 1 base removed from V and 1 base from J, the gap between germline ends came to 7 bases. CDR3 sequence: CASSLGGRNTEAFF. In DNA form, the CDR3 reads TGTGCCAGCAGCTTAGGAGGCCGGAACACTGAAGCTTTCTTT.

This chain uses TRBV5-1 with TRBJ2-3, with 9 nucleotides matching TRBD1. This CDR3 contains 15 residues. Germline V lookup: CDR1 SGHRS, CDR2 YFSETQ. V shed 4 bases and J 0 bases; nucleotides not matched to a gene: 3. CDR3 nucleotide sequence: TGCGCCAGCAGCCCGACAGGGGGTAGCACAGATACGCAGTATTTT. Its translation is CASSPTGGSTDTQYF.

The V call is TRBV18, the J call TRBJ1-1; D is unclear. The CDR3 length is 14 residues. The germline gives CDR1 KGHSH, CDR2 LQKENI. Trimming removed 3 bases at V and 5 bases at J, with 13 bases between. CDR3 loop: CASSPEHGGTEAFF. The DNA of the CDR3 is TGTGCCAGCTCACCCGAGCACGGAGGTACTGAAGCTTTCTTT.

The gene calls are TRBV9 and TRBJ1-5; 7 nucleotides line up with TRBD1. With V trimmed by 3 bases and J by 0 bases, 3 bases remained unmatched. The CDR3 consists of 15 residues. Germline V gene lookup returns CDR1 SGDLS and CDR2 YYNGEE. The DNA for the CDR3 is TGTGCCAGCAGCGGGGACAGCTATAGCAATCAGCCCCAGCATTTT. Amino acid sequence: CASSGDSYSNQPQHF.

The chain uses TRBV6-1 and TRBJ1-1; D is unresolved. The V end lost 1 base, the J end lost 4 bases, and 13 bases lay between the germline ends. This CDR3 is 15 amino acids long. The germline V gene has CDR1 MNHNS and CDR2 SASEGT. The CDR3 region has the DNA TGTGCCAGCAGTGAAGGCTCCTCCCGGGGCACTGAAGCTTTCTTT. This translates into CASSEGSSRGTEAFF.

The V call is TRBV9, the J call TRBJ1-1; 9 nucleotides match TRBD1. Germline V gives CDR1 SGDLS, CDR2 YYNGEE. Unmatched junction bases numbered 14, after V lost 4 bases and J lost 4 bases. This CDR3 is built from 17 residues. This CDR3 is CASSNSYRDREITEAFF. The DNA for the CDR3 is TGTGCCAGCAGCAATTCATACCGGGACAGGGAAATCACTGAAGCTTTCTTT.

The V gene is TRBV13, the J gene TRBJ2-7; 7 bases are shared with TRBD1. J lost 4 bases, V lost 4 bases, and 4 bases had no gene match. This CDR3 has 13 residues. The germline V gene encodes CDR1 PRHDT and CDR2 FYEKMQ (reference sequence). The CDR3 here is CASSSTGKYEQYF. CDR3 DNA sequence: TGTGCCAGCAGCTCGACAGGGAAATACGAGCAGTACTTC.

The rearrangement links TRBV6-5 to TRBJ1-1; 7 bases are shared with TRBD1. After removal of 5 bases from V and 5 bases from J, the junction contained 8 bases not matched to a gene. The CDR3 consists of 14 residues. The germline CDR1 and CDR2 sequences are MNHEY and SVGAGI. DNA of the CDR3: TGTGCCAGCAGTACAGGGGTGAGGGGGACTGAAGCTTTCTTT. Its translation: CASSTGVRGTEAFF.

The V gene is TRBV29-1, the J gene TRBJ1-4, with D possibly TRBD1 on 5 matching bases. The CDR3 has 12 residues. CDR1 is SQVTM and CDR2 is ANQGSEA in the germline V gene. V lost 7 bases to trimming and J lost 4 bases, with 10 bases between them. The CDR3 protein is CSGGSSNEKLFF. CDR3 sequence (DNA): TGCAGCGGGGGGTCGAGTAATGAAAAACTGTTTTTT.

This chain connects TRBV18 to TRBJ1-1, with D possibly being TRBD1 (6 bases). Trimming stripped 5 bases from V and 5 bases from J, with 12 bases between. This CDR3 contains 13 residues. Germline CDR1 is KGHSH and CDR2 is LQKENI. The chain's CDR3 is CASSKTGYTEAFF. CDR3 coding DNA: TGTGCCAGCTCAAAGACAGGTTATACTGAAGCTTTCTTT.

The rearrangement joins TRBV19 to TRBJ2-5; no firm D call. The length of the CDR3 is 13 residues. Germline CDR1 and CDR2: LNHDA and SQIVND (reference sequence). With 3 bases removed from V and 5 bases from J, the gap between germline ends came to 10 bases. CDR3 region: CASSIDYSETQYF. CDR3 in DNA: TGTGCCAGTAGTATCGATTACAGTGAGACCCAGTACTTC.

This clone was recorded a few times. CDR3 coding DNA: TGCGCCAGCAGCTTACGGACAGGGGTCAATAATTCACCCCTCCACTTT. Translated, it gives CASSLRTGVNNSPLHF. This chain connects TRBV5-1 to TRBJ1-6; 9 nucleotides agree with TRBD1. CDR1 SGHRS and CDR2 YFSETQ come from the germline V gene. Germline trimming cut 2 bases from V and 5 bases from J; bases unmatched to any gene: 5. This CDR3 is 16 amino acids long.

The chain joins TRBV5-1 to TRBJ2-2, with 8 positions matching TRBD1. J lost 7 bases, V lost 0 bases, and 5 bases had no gene match. From germline, CDR1 is SGHRS and CDR2 YFSETQ. CDR3 length: 15 amino acids. The CDR3 region is CASSLGQGIGGELFF. The CDR3 DNA follows: TGCGCCAGCAGCTTGGGACAGGGGATTGGCGGGGAGCTGTTTTTT.

This rearrangement joins TRBV6-5 to TRBJ1-1; no definite D call. Germline loops: CDR1 MNHEY, CDR2 SVGAGI. V was clipped by 6 bases and J by 0 bases, with 11 bases between them. This CDR3 contains 14 residues. The CDR3 nucleotides are TGTGCCAGCAGGCTTATCGGGGTGAACACTGAAGCTTTCTTT. Encoded protein: CASRLIGVNTEAFF.

V and J are TRBV30 and TRBJ2-7; no definite D call. The CDR3 is made up of 13 amino acids. V shed 1 base and J shed 6 bases, with 13 bases lying between them. The germline gives CDR1 GTSNPN, CDR2 SVGIG (reference sequence). The CDR3 protein is CAWSGLLDSEQYF. CDR3 DNA: TGTGCCTGGAGTGGTTTGCTAGATTCCGAGCAGTACTTC. The entire variable domain, with the rest obtained from reference TRBV30 and TRBJ2-7, is as follows: SQTIHQWPATLVQPVGSPLSLECTVEGTSNPNLYWYRQAAGRGLQLLFYSVGIGQISSEVPQNLSASRPQDRQFILSSKKLLLSDSGFYLCAWSGLLDSEQYFGPGTRLTVT.

This clone was seen more than once but under ten times. The J gene is TRBJ1-4, the V gene TRBV6-5; TRBD1 aligns across 9 bases. The CDR3 is 16 residues long. Germline CDR1 is MNHEY and CDR2 is SVGAGI. The ends lost 6 bases at V and 4 bases at J; junction bases unmatched: 9. The chain's CDR3 is CASSYLPGQGNEKLFF. The CDR3 region has the DNA TGTGCCAGCAGCTACCTTCCGGGACAGGGTAATGAAAAACTGTTTTTT.

V and J are TRBV7-8 and TRBJ2-7, with 7 bases that match TRBD2. Trimming took 1 base from V and 2 from J; bases not matched to a gene: 2. Germline V gene sequence: CDR1 SGHVS, CDR2 FQNEAQ. This CDR3 is built from 14 residues. As DNA, the CDR3 is TGTGCCAGCAGCTTAGTGGGGGGGACCTACGAGCAGTACTTC. Amino acids: CASSLVGGTYEQYF.

This chain links TRBV2 with TRBJ2-5; D might be TRBD2 (6 bases). The CDR3 spans 12 residues. V gave up 10 bases and J gave up 0 bases, with 9 bases separating them. Per germline, CDR1 SNHLY and CDR2 FYNNEI. The DNA of the CDR3 is TGTGCCACCTCGGGGGACCAAGAGACCCAGTACTTC. This gives the protein CATSGDQETQYF.

This chain joins TRBV5-4 and TRBJ2-1; 10 bases are shared with TRBD2. The ends lost 2 bases at V and 10 bases at J; junction bases unmatched: 12. The CDR3 runs to 16 residues. Germline V gene sequence: CDR1 SGHNT, CDR2 YYREEE (reference sequence). Written as DNA, the CDR3 is TGTGCCAGCAGCTTAACAGCGGGAGGGCCTATAGGGGAGCAGTTCTTC. Translation: CASSLTAGGPIGEQFF.

The chain recombines TRBV9 with TRBJ1-1; D may be TRBD1 (5 bases). The germline V gene encodes CDR1 SGDLS and CDR2 YYNGEE. V lost 2 bases to trimming and J lost 0 bases, with 11 bases between them. The CDR3 contains 15 residues. In DNA form, the CDR3 reads TGTGCCAGCAGCGTCGGACACTCCTTGAACACTGAAGCTTTCTTT. Protein product: CASSVGHSLNTEAFF. Variable domain in full (rest from reference TRBV9 and TRBJ1-1): DSGVTQTPKHLITATGQRVTLRCSPRSGDLSVYWYQQSLDQGLQFLIQYYNGEERAKGNILERFSAQQFPDLHSELNLSSLELGDSALYFCASSVGHSLNTEAFFGQGTRLTVV.

This chain connects TRBV4-1 to TRBJ2-1, with TRBD1 matching over 8 bases. Germline CDR1 MGHRA, CDR2 YSYEKL. V lost 1 base and J lost 9; bases outside the gene matches: 8. CDR3 length: 15 residues. CDR3 sequence reads: CASSQAATQGGEQFF. The CDR3 DNA sequence: TGCGCCAGCAGCCAAGCAGCCACACAGGGGGGTGAGCAGTTCTTC.

The gene calls are TRBV19 and TRBJ2-5; 11 bases map to TRBD2. Trimming took 4 bases from V and 5 from J; bases not matched to a gene: 12. The CDR3 has 17 amino acids. From germline, CDR1 is LNHDA and CDR2 SQIVND (reference sequence). The CDR3 here is CASSRGLAEGIGETQYF. The CDR3 DNA reads as TGTGCCAGTAGTAGGGGACTAGCGGAAGGAATAGGGGAGACCCAGTACTTC. Together with reference TRBV19 and TRBJ2-5, the CDR3 gives the full variable domain: DGGITQSPKYLFRKEGQNVTLSCEQNLNHDAMYWYRQDPGQGLRLIYYSQIVNDFQKGDIAEGYSVSREKKESFPLTVTSAQKNPTAFYLCASSRGLAEGIGETQYFGPGTRLLVL.

The J gene is TRBJ2-1, the V gene TRBV14; TRBD1 matches at 7 bases. Germline CDR1 reads SGHDN; CDR2 reads FVKESK. This CDR3 spans 12 amino acids. The junction had 3 bases not matched to a gene; V was cut back by 5 bases and J by 8 bases. The DNA of the CDR3 is TGTGCCAGCAGCAGACAGGGCTATGAGCAGTTCTTC. This gives the protein CASSRQGYEQFF.

V gene TRBV6-4 combines with J gene TRBJ2-7; D may be TRBD2 (5 bases). This CDR3 contains 12 residues. Trimming cost V 6 bases and J 5 bases, with 11 bases left between them. CDR1 and CDR2 from the germline V gene are MRHNA and SNTAGT. The CDR3 region is CASRRDCNEQYF. CDR3 in DNA: TGTGCCAGCAGGAGGGATTGCAACGAGCAGTACTTC.

The chain combines TRBV18 with TRBJ2-1; weak D call: TRBD2 (6 bases). With 7 bases removed from V and 6 bases from J, the gap between germline ends came to 13 bases. Per the germline V gene, CDR1 is KGHSH and CDR2 is LQKENI. The CDR3 length is 13 residues. This CDR3 is CASYTSRGNEQFF. CDR3 DNA sequence: TGTGCCAGCTACACCTCGCGGGGCAATGAGCAGTTCTTC.

The chain couples TRBV29-1 to TRBJ1-1, with 7 bases aligning to TRBD1. The CDR3 covers 14 residues. Germline assignment: CDR1 SQVTM and CDR2 ANQGSEA. V was pared by 2 bases and J by 7 bases, with 10 bases of the junction left unmatched. CDR3 sequence: CSVESAGTEIEAFF. CDR3 DNA sequence: TGCAGCGTTGAAAGCGCCGGGACAGAAATTGAAGCTTTCTTT.

In this sample, this clone turned up once. The V call is TRBV5-6, the J call TRBJ2-7; maybe TRBD1 (6 bases). V was shortened by 4 bases and J by 2 bases, with 13 bases between the two germline ends. CDR3 size: 14 residues. Germline CDR1 is SGHDT and CDR2 is YYEEEE. For the CDR3, the DNA is TGTGCCAGCAGCGCGACAGGCCAGCCCTACGAGCAGTACTTC. It specifies CASSATGQPYEQYF. The whole variable domain, remainder taken from reference TRBV5-6 and TRBJ2-7, is DAGVTQSPTHLIKTRGQQVTLRCSPKSGHDTVSWYQQALGQGPQFIFQYYEEEERQRGNFPDRFSGHQFPNYSSELNVNALLLGDSALYLCASSATGQPYEQYFGPGTRLTVT.

This clone has just a few counts. The chain links TRBV5-5 to TRBJ1-2, with TRBD1 matching 8 bases. V trimming: 7 bases; J trimming: 4 bases; junction bases outside the gene matches: 9. This CDR3 spans 14 amino acids. CDR1 and CDR2 from the germline V gene are SGHKS and YYEKEE (reference sequence). The CDR3 reads CASQLTGDGYGYTF. The CDR3 DNA reads as TGTGCCAGCCAATTGACAGGGGATGGCTATGGCTACACCTTC.

This clone has just one count. The CDR3 spells CAWSKRGSGSTDTQYF. CDR3 DNA: TGTGCCTGGAGTAAACGGGGTAGCGGGAGTACAGATACGCAGTATTTT. The chain is built from TRBV30 and TRBJ2-3; 9 bases are a match to TRBD2. This CDR3 has 16 residues. The V segment lost 2 bases and the J segment 3 bases; nucleotides outside the gene matches: 9. Germline assignment: CDR1 GTSNPN and CDR2 SVGIG (reference sequence).